This TCR beta chain was recorded in a study of T cells after yellow fever vaccination (dated by TCRdb to about 2019). With respect to the entire study: The SMART-Seq v4 Ultra Low Input RNA kit was used to prepare libraries from fractions with low cell numbers. To follow T-cell clones before and after both primary and booster YFV17D yellow fever vaccination, bulk TCR alpha and beta repertoires underwent longitudinal sequencing. Blood was drawn at multiple timepoints before and after primary and secondary immunization, with bulk PBMC replicates and cell subsets isolated. Two healthy male donors, one aged 18 to 29 and one aged 30 to 40 years, were included in the cohort.

Overall study results and their limits: Computational filtering was needed because FACS-sorted repertoires could contain abundant contaminating clonotypes from the bulk population. A small fraction of clonotypes showed up in both the CD4 and CD8 compartments, probably as a result of convergent recombination. Because only a couple of donors were included in the study, the extent to which the findings can be generalized is limited. The secondary T-cell response was found to be weaker but faster than the primary response, with a peak reached on day 5 rather than on day 15. After the booster, most of the clones that had expanded following primary vaccination were detected again (around 95% of CD4 and 80% to 90% of CD8), which suggests that memory was broadly maintained.

TCR cDNA was synthesized by 5'RACE template switching, which introduced a universal primer site and unique molecular identifiers. Priming for cDNA synthesis came from both the TCR alpha and TCR beta constant segments. Two PCR steps were used to amplify libraries, with sample barcodes and sequencing adapters being added in the second step. Libraries were sequenced on Illumina HiSeq 2500 (2x100 bp) or NovaSeq (2x150 bp). The study's processing was this. Demultiplexing of reads and collapsing into UMI consensus sequences were performed with MIGEC, and V(D)J alignment was carried out with MiXCR. Vaccine-responding clonotypes were defined with edgeR using replicate PBMC samples, requiring FDR below 0.01 and a log2 fold change above 5 up to day 15. Bulk clonotypes were assigned CD4 or CD8 identity according to which sequenced CD4 or CD8 repertoire held them at higher abundance. TCRdb reprocessed the public reads (quality trimming at Q25 with fastp, clone calling with MiXCR) and kept in-frame beta chains. When rows share a CDR3 protein, they turn into one entry using the most common DNA and genes. The V and J calls, along with clone size, are taken from TCRdb and not from the paper's own processing. The sample has a few hundred thousand distinct CDR3 sequences on record, 6% to 8% of them singletons. The top ten hold approximately 1.1% of the sample.

Sequences KGHDR (CDR1) and SFDVKD (CDR2) are obtained from the germline V gene. The cysteine opens and the phenylalanine closes a CDR3 of 15 amino acids. Only CDR3 DNA is held: 45 bases, read in frame from base 1. V loses 4 bases, J loses 4 bases, and the germline ends lie 12 bases apart. In regard to this clonotype: Its antigen is not yet known. No much larger clonotype is one base removed from it; base qualities were not supplied.

Per the publication, the treatment or condition label means: live attenuated yellow fever vaccine strain. PBMCs were isolated from peripheral blood using a standard Ficoll-Paque protocol. Dynabeads CD4 and CD8 positive selection kits were used to isolate the CD4 and CD8 T-cell fractions. RNA was extracted with TriZol from bulk PBMCs, CD4 and CD8 fractions, and dextramer-positive and dextramer-negative fractions. Sequenced here: CD4+ T cells sorted from PBMCs, sampled on the day of the yellow fever booster vaccination. The chain employs TRBV24-1 and TRBJ2-2; the D gene assignment is perhaps TRBD1 or TRBD2, with each matching 5 bases. This TCR was sampled from a man in his thirties or forties who received the YFV17D yellow fever vaccine. The CDR3 protein is CATSDTGTLTGELFF. The base sequence is TGTGCCACCAGTGACACCGGGACCCTCACCGGGGAGCTGTTTTTT.